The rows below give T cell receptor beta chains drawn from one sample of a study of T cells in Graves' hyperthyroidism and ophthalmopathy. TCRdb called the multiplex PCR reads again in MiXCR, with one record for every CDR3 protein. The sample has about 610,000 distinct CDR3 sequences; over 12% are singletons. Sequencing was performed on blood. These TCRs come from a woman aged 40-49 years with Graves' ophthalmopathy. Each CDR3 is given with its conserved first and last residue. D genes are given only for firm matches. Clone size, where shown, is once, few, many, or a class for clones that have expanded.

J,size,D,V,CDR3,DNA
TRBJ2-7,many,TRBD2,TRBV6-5,CASSPLYSGRAHEQYF,TGTGCCAGCAGCCCTCTTTATAGCGGGAGGGCCCACGAGCAGTACTTC
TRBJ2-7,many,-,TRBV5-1,CASSFNTYEQYF,TGCGCCAGCAGCTTTAATACCTACGAGCAGTACTTC
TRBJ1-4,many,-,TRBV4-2,CASSQEQRVATNEKLFF,TGTGCCAGCAGCCAAGAACAGAGGGTTGCAACTAATGAAAAACTGTTTTTT
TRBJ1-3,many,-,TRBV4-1,CASSQTQGNTIYF,TGCGCCAGCAGCCAAACCCAGGGAAACACCATATATTTT
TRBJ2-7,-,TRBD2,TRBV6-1,CAGSDGSAGGGYEQYF,TGTGCCGGCAGTGATGGCTCGGCGGGAGGAGGCTACGAGCAGTACTTC
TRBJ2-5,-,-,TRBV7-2,CASSPRQEPQGTQYF,TGTGCCAGCAGCCCCCGACAGGAGCCGCAGGGGACCCAGTACTTC
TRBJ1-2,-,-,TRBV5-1,CASSPGWGIANYGYTF,TGCGCCAGCAGCCCAGGATGGGGGATAGCTAACTATGGCTACACCTTC
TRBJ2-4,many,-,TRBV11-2,CASSLEGMGGIQYF,TGTGCCAGCAGCTTAGAGGGGATGGGGGGCATTCAGTACTTC
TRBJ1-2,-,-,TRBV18,CASSPPGDGNYGYTF,TGTGCCAGCTCACCACCGGGTGACGGGAACTATGGCTACACCTTC
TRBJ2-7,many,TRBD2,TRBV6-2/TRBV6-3,CASTSTSGRYEQYF,TGTGCCAGCACCTCGACTAGCGGGAGATACGAGCAGTACTTC
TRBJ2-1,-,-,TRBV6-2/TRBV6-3,CASSWPDSYNEQFF,TGTGCCAGCAGTTGGCCAGACTCCTACAATGAGCAGTTCTTC
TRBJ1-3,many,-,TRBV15,CATSRNEGYTIYF,TGTGCCACCAGCAGAAACGAGGGATACACCATATATTTT
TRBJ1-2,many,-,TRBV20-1,CRGFTAGQPYGYTF,TGCAGGGGGTTTACTGCGGGACAACCGTATGGCTACACCTTC
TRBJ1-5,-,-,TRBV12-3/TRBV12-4,CASTLGATTYSNQPQHF,TGTGCCAGCACCCTTGGGGCCACGACTTATAGCAATCAGCCCCAGCATTTT